This is a list of T cell receptor beta chains from one sample in a study of blood T cell repertoires in COVID-19. The protocol was immunoSEQ multiplex PCR, while the TCRdb copy is restricted to in-frame clones and leaves out a portion. The data contain roughly 97,000 clones, around 87% of them seen just once; the ten biggest clones take up around 16%. The sample comprised peripheral blood. The receptors were sampled from a man aged 45-65 years with acute or convalescent COVID-19. Both conserved end residues are part of each CDR3. The D gene is left open where the match is weak. Clone size is not always given. Where it is, it says once, few, many or a class for expanded clones.

V: TRBV5-4
size: -
J: TRBJ1-1
D: -
DNA: TGTGCCAGCAGAACGTTTGCGGGTGAAGCTTTCTTT
CDR3: CASRTFAGEAFF

V: TRBV28
size: few
J: TRBJ1-5
D: -
DNA: TGTGCCAGCAAAAGGGGTCCTTATAGCAATCAGCCCCAGCATTTT
CDR3: CASKRGPYSNQPQHF

V: TRBV19
size: -
J: TRBJ2-6
D: TRBD1
DNA: TGTGCCAGTAGTCTTAGGACAGGGATGGGGTCTGGGGCCAACGTCCTGACTTTC
CDR3: CASSLRTGMGSGANVLTF

V: TRBV24-1
size: -
J: TRBJ1-6
D: -
DNA: TGTGCCACCAGTGCCCTTCCTAATTCACCCCTCCACTTT
CDR3: CATSALPNSPLHF

V: TRBV10-2
size: -
J: TRBJ2-7
D: TRBD2
DNA: TGCGCCAGCCGCGGGCGGGAGTCGTACGAGCAGTACTTC
CDR3: CASRGRESYEQYF

V: TRBV20-1
size: -
J: TRBJ2-1
D: -
DNA: TGCAGTGCTAGAGATCGAGGGAGCCAAGTCTTC
CDR3: CSARDRGSQVF

V: TRBV11-2
size: -
J: TRBJ2-2
D: TRBD2
DNA: TGTGCCAGCAGCCCCCTTAGCGGGAAGAACACCGGGGAGCTGTTTTTT
CDR3: CASSPLSGKNTGELFF

V: TRBV11-3
size: -
J: TRBJ1-4
D: -
DNA: TGTGCCAGCAGCTTAGGCCAGGGCAGTGAAAAACTGTTTTTT
CDR3: CASSLGQGSEKLFF

V: TRBV4-1
size: -
J: TRBJ2-7
D: -
DNA: TGCGCCAGCAGTCGACGGGATGAAGCCTACGAGCAGTACTTC
CDR3: CASSRRDEAYEQYF

V: TRBV10-3
size: -
J: TRBJ2-7
D: TRBD1
DNA: TGTGCGAGTAGTGGGACAGGGGTCGACGAGCAGTACTTC
CDR3: CASSGTGVDEQYF

V: TRBV28
size: few
J: TRBJ1-6
D: -
DNA: TGTGCCAGCAGTTTTGACGGAGCCAATTCACCCCTCCACTTT
CDR3: CASSFDGANSPLHF

V: TRBV15
size: once
J: TRBJ2-1
D: -
DNA: TGTGCCACCAGCAGAACAACAGGAAGTTATGAGCAGTTCTTC
CDR3: CATSRTTGSYEQFF

V: TRBV6-5
size: -
J: TRBJ1-6
D: -
DNA: TGTGCCAGCAGGGTAGAGGGATCCTATAATTCACCCCTCCACTTT
CDR3: CASRVEGSYNSPLHF

V: TRBV28
size: -
J: TRBJ2-5
D: -
DNA: TGTGCCAGCAGCGACCCCAGGGGCCAACAAGAGACCCAGTACTTC
CDR3: CASSDPRGQQETQYF

V: TRBV6-5
size: once
J: TRBJ1-2
D: TRBD1
DNA: TGTGCCAGCAGTAATACAGGGGTGGGTGGCTACACCTTC
CDR3: CASSNTGVGGYTF

V: TRBV24-1
size: -
J: TRBJ2-7
D: -
DNA: TGTGCCACCAGTGGACGGGGAGCCCCCTACGAGCAGTACTTC
CDR3: CATSGRGAPYEQYF

V: TRBV7-9
size: -
J: TRBJ2-1
D: -
DNA: TGTGCCAGCCAAAGCCCGGTTGAGCAGTTCTTC
CDR3: CASQSPVEQFF

V: TRBV5-5
size: -
J: TRBJ1-3
D: -
DNA: TGTGCCAGCAGCTTGTTGGGGGCGGCTGGAAACACCATATATTTT
CDR3: CASSLLGAAGNTIYF

V: TRBV3-1/TRBV3-2
size: -
J: TRBJ2-5
D: TRBD1
DNA: TGTGCCAGCAGCCCCCAGGGGACAGGGCCCCACCGAGAGACCCAGTACTTC
CDR3: CASSPQGTGPHRETQYF

V: TRBV14
size: -
J: TRBJ2-5
D: TRBD2
DNA: TGTGCCAGCAGCCAAGATCTTCCGACTAGCGGGAGCGAGACCCAGTACTTC
CDR3: CASSQDLPTSGSETQYF

V: TRBV28
size: -
J: TRBJ2-5
D: TRBD2
DNA: TGTGCCAGCAGTTTAGGCGGGAGTGGCCAAGAGACCCAGTACTTC
CDR3: CASSLGGSGQETQYF

V: TRBV7-6
size: -
J: TRBJ2-7
D: TRBD1
DNA: TGTGCCAGCAGCTTCGGAACAGGGGAGTACGAGCAGTACTTC
CDR3: CASSFGTGEYEQYF

V: TRBV4-2
size: -
J: TRBJ2-3
D: -
DNA: TGTGCCAGCAGCCAAGTCAGCGGGTACACAGATACGCAGTATTTT
CDR3: CASSQVSGYTDTQYF

V: TRBV20-1
size: -
J: TRBJ2-7
D: -
DNA: TGCAGTGCTAGAGATAGAAGCGAGCAGTACTTC
CDR3: CSARDRSEQYF

V: TRBV25-1
size: few
J: TRBJ2-5
D: -
DNA: TGTGCCAGCAGTGGTCAGCGTGAGGATCTGGAGACCCAGTACTTC
CDR3: CASSGQREDLETQYF

V: TRBV30
size: -
J: TRBJ2-3
D: -
DNA: TGTGCCTGGAGTGTGAGTGGTAGTGGAGATACGCAGTATTTT
CDR3: CAWSVSGSGDTQYF

V: TRBV28
size: -
J: TRBJ2-7
D: -
DNA: TGTGCCAGCAGCCCTACAGGGCCCAGGGGGTACTTC
CDR3: CASSPTGPRGYF

V: TRBV24-1
size: once
J: TRBJ1-5
D: -
DNA: TGTGCCACCAGTGATTTGACAGACAATCAGCCCCAGCATTTT
CDR3: CATSDLTDNQPQHF

V: TRBV19
size: -
J: TRBJ2-7
D: -
DNA: TGTGCCAGTACGCCGGGACATCCCTACGAGCAGTACTTC
CDR3: CASTPGHPYEQYF

V: TRBV4-2
size: -
J: TRBJ2-5
D: -
DNA: TGTGCCAGCAGCCAAGATATGGCGTTGCGGGGAGAGACCCAGTACTTC
CDR3: CASSQDMALRGETQYF

V: TRBV4-1
size: once
J: TRBJ2-2
D: TRBD2
DNA: TGCGCCAGCTCCGGGACTAGCGGGAGTAACACCGGGGAGCTGTTTTTT
CDR3: CASSGTSGSNTGELFF

V: TRBV30
size: -
J: TRBJ1-6
D: -
DNA: TGTGCCTGGAGTCCCTTCGCCCTCCGAGAGGGTTCACCCCTCCACTTT
CDR3: CAWSPFALREGSPLHF

V: TRBV5-1
size: -
J: TRBJ2-5
D: -
DNA: TGCGCCAGCAGCCCATCAGGCACTCAAGAGACCCAGTACTTC
CDR3: CASSPSGTQETQYF

V: TRBV7-6
size: -
J: TRBJ2-3
D: TRBD2
DNA: TGTGCCAGCAGCTTAAACAGCGGGAGGAGCCCAGATACGCAGTATTTT
CDR3: CASSLNSGRSPDTQYF

V: TRBV3-1/TRBV3-2
size: -
J: TRBJ2-5
D: -
DNA: TGTGCCAGCAGCCAAGATCCGGGGAACCAAGAGACCCAGTACTTC
CDR3: CASSQDPGNQETQYF

V: TRBV28
size: -
J: TRBJ1-2
D: -
DNA: TGTGCCAGCAGTTACGGTACTGGCTACACCTTC
CDR3: CASSYGTGYTF

V: TRBV5-4
size: -
J: TRBJ1-1
D: -
DNA: TGTGCCAGCAGCTTGTCCCAGGGGAAGAACACTGAAGCTTTCTTT
CDR3: CASSLSQGKNTEAFF

V: TRBV18
size: -
J: TRBJ2-3
D: TRBD2
DNA: TGTGCCAGCTCACCACTGAGCCTATCTAGCGGGAAGGGGGATACGCAGTATTTT
CDR3: CASSPLSLSSGKGDTQYF

V: TRBV28
size: -
J: TRBJ2-7
D: TRBD1
DNA: TGTGCCAGCAACCTCCGGACAGGGCTACACGAGCAGTACTTC
CDR3: CASNLRTGLHEQYF

V: TRBV19
size: -
J: TRBJ2-1
D: -
DNA: TGTGCCAGTAGTATTTTAGCATACAATGAGCAGTTCTTC
CDR3: CASSILAYNEQFF

V: TRBV6-1
size: -
J: TRBJ2-2
D: -
DNA: TGTGCCAGCAGTGATGCCCAGCGGAACACCGGGGAGCTGTTTTTT
CDR3: CASSDAQRNTGELFF

V: TRBV9
size: -
J: TRBJ2-3
D: TRBD2
DNA: TGTGCCAGCAGCGTCACCACGGGTAGCGGGATTACAGATACGCAGTATTTT
CDR3: CASSVTTGSGITDTQYF

V: TRBV29-1
size: few
J: TRBJ1-3
D: -
DNA: TGCAGCGTCCGGGAGAACCAGAACTCTGGAAACACCATATATTTT
CDR3: CSVRENQNSGNTIYF

V: TRBV3-1/TRBV3-2
size: -
J: TRBJ2-5
D: -
DNA: TGTGCCAGCAGCCCCGCGGCGGGTTGGACCCAGTACTTC
CDR3: CASSPAAGWTQYF

V: TRBV11-2
size: -
J: TRBJ1-1
D: TRBD1
DNA: TGTGCCAGCAGCCCATGGACAGGGAACACTGAAGCTTTCTTT
CDR3: CASSPWTGNTEAFF